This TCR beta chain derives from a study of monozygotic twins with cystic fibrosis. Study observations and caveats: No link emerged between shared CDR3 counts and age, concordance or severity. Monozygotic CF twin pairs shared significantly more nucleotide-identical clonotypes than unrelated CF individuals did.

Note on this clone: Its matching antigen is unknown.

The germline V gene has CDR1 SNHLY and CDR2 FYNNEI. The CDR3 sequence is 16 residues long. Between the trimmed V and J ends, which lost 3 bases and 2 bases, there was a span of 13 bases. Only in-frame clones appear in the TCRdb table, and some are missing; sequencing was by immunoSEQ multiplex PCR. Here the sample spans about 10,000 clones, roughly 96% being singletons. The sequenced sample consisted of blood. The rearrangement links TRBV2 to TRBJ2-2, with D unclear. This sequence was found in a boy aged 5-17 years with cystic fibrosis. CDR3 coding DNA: TGTGCCAGCAGTGATTTAAAGGCAACAAACACCGGGGAGCTGTTTTTT. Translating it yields CASSDLKATNTGELFF.